What follows is one TCR beta chain and its context. The sample is drawn from a study of T cell responses to AZD1222 COVID-19 vaccine. Only in-frame clones appear in the TCRdb table, and some are missing; sequencing was by immunoSEQ multiplex PCR. The sample holds approximately 170,000 clones, approximately 93% seen once. This TCR was sampled from an adult in good health. Sequences were derived from peripheral blood, sampled on day 0 of AZD1222 vaccination.

In DNA, the CDR3 is TGCGCCAGCAGCTTGGGGGGGACCATTGAAGCTTTCTTT. This translates into CASSLGGTIEAFF. The V and J genes are TRBV5-1 and TRBJ1-1; D may be TRBD1 (5 bases). The germline gives CDR1 SGHRS, CDR2 YFSETQ. Trimming pared 0 bases from V and 7 bases from J, leaving 10 bases between. The CDR3 is 13 amino acids.